The clone carrying this TCR beta chain showed up many times. The data stem from a study of neurological immune-mediated disorders. The CDR3 is 13 residues long. Losses at the gene ends were 5 bases for V and 5 bases for J; bases not matched to a gene: 5. Germline loops: CDR1 DFQATT, CDR2 SNEGSKA (reference sequence). CD4+ or CD8+ T cells, around 1 million per library, were used for sorted libraries. TCRdb reprocessed the 5' RACE reads with MiXCR, giving one entry per CDR3 protein. Among around 30,000 distinct CDR3 sequences, about 4% were seen once, and the ten largest hold about 23%. This rearrangement joins TRBV20-1 to TRBJ2-7; 11 nucleotides line up with TRBD2. This clonotype was obtained from a woman between 35 and 50 years old in good health. The sequencing input was CD4+ T cells from blood. The CDR3 DNA sequence: TGCAGTGCTGAACTAGCGGGAGCAAACGAGCAGTACTTC. Its translation is CSAELAGANEQYF.